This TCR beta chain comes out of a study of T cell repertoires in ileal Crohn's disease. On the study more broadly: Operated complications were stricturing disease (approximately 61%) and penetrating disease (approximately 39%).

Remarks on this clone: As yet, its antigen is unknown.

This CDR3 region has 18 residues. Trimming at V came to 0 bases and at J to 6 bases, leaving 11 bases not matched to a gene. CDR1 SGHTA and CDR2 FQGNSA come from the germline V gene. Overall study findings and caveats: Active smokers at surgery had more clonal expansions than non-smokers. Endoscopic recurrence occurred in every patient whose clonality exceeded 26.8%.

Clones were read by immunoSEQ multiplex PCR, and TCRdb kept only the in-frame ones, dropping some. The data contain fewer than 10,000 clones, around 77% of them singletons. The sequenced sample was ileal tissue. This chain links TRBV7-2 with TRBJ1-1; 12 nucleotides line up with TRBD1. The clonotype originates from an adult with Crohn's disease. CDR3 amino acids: CASSLARPGQGARAEAFF. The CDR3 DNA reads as TGTGCCAGCAGCTTAGCACGTCCGGGACAGGGGGCGCGTGCTGAAGCTTTCTTT.